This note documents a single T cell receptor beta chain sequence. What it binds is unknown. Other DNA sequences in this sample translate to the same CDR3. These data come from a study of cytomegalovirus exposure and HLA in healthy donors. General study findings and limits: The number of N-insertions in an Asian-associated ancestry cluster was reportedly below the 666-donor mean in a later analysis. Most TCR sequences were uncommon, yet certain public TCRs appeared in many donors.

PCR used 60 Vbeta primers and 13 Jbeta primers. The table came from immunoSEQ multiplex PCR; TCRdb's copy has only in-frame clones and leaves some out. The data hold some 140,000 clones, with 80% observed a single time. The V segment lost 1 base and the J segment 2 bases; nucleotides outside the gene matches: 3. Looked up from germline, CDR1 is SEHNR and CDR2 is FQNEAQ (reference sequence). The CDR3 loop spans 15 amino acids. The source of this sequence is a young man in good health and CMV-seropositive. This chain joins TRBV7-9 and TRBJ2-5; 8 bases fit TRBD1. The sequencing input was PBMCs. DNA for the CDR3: TGTGCCAGCAGCTTAGGAGACAGGGGTCAAGAGACCCAGTACTTC. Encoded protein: CASSLGDRGQETQYF.